A selection of T cell receptor beta chains follows, all from one sample in a study of T cell responses to AZD1222 COVID-19 vaccine. TCRdb's table, derived via immunoSEQ multiplex PCR, lists solely in-frame clones and lacks some. The table has some 90,000 clones, approximately 86% seen once. The sequences come from peripheral blood, collected on day 0 of AZD1222 vaccination. The receptors were gathered from an adult in good health. Each CDR3 is given with its conserved first and last residue. The D gene is left open where the match is weak. Size values are once, few and many counts, or a class for expanded clones, and some rows have none.

v_gene: TRBV11-2
d_gene: TRBD2
abundance: .
j_gene: TRBJ2-5
CDR3aa: CASSPASGTSGETQYF
CDR3nt: TGTGCCAGCAGCCCCGCTTCAGGGACTAGCGGGGAGACCCAGTACTTC

v_gene: TRBV20-1
d_gene: TRBD2
abundance: once
j_gene: TRBJ2-7
CDR3aa: CSASTSGSGGQYF
CDR3nt: TGCAGTGCTAGTACTAGCGGGAGTGGAGGGCAGTACTTC

v_gene: TRBV19
d_gene: .
abundance: .
j_gene: TRBJ2-3
CDR3aa: CASRLGGGPNTDTQYF
CDR3nt: TGTGCCAGTCGACTTGGGGGGGGGCCCAACACAGATACGCAGTATTTT

v_gene: TRBV29-1
d_gene: TRBD2
abundance: once
j_gene: TRBJ2-2
CDR3aa: CSGGGTGELFF
CDR3nt: TGCAGCGGCGGGGGCACCGGGGAGCTGTTTTTT

v_gene: TRBV18
d_gene: TRBD2
abundance: .
j_gene: TRBJ2-2
CDR3aa: CASSIAGANTGELFF
CDR3nt: TGTGCCAGCTCTATAGCGGGCGCGAACACCGGGGAGCTGTTTTTT

v_gene: TRBV3-1/TRBV3-2
d_gene: TRBD1
abundance: few
j_gene: TRBJ1-2
CDR3aa: CASSQGPGQGYRGDYGYTF
CDR3nt: TGTGCCAGCAGCCAAGGGCCCGGACAGGGCTATCGGGGCGACTATGGCTACACCTTC

v_gene: TRBV5-1
d_gene: .
abundance: .
j_gene: TRBJ2-1
CDR3aa: CASNPRGWNEQFF
CDR3nt: TGCGCCAGCAACCCCCGGGGTTGGAATGAGCAGTTCTTC

v_gene: TRBV27
d_gene: .
abundance: few
j_gene: TRBJ1-2
CDR3aa: CASSLFKGQNYGYTF
CDR3nt: TGTGCCAGCAGTTTATTCAAGGGTCAGAACTATGGCTACACCTTC

v_gene: TRBV11-3
d_gene: .
abundance: .
j_gene: TRBJ2-1
CDR3aa: CASSSGFEQFF
CDR3nt: TGTGCCAGCAGCTCAGGGTTTGAGCAGTTCTTC

v_gene: TRBV18
d_gene: .
abundance: .
j_gene: TRBJ1-1
CDR3aa: CASSPTGGSAEAFF
CDR3nt: TGTGCCAGCTCGCCCACAGGAGGATCCGCTGAAGCTTTCTTT

v_gene: TRBV19
d_gene: .
abundance: .
j_gene: TRBJ2-3
CDR3aa: CASRSPLRTDTQYF
CDR3nt: TGTGCCAGCCGGTCTCCGCTTCGCACAGATACGCAGTATTTT

v_gene: TRBV4-1
d_gene: TRBD1
abundance: .
j_gene: TRBJ1-2
CDR3aa: CASSYTHHRDRGQYNYGYTF
CDR3nt: TGCGCCAGCAGCTACACCCATCACCGGGACAGGGGGCAATATAACTATGGCTACACCTTC

v_gene: TRBV14
d_gene: TRBD2
abundance: .
j_gene: TRBJ2-3
CDR3aa: CASSLRLARASTDTQYF
CDR3nt: TGTGCCAGCAGCCTCCGACTAGCGAGAGCTAGCACAGATACGCAGTATTTT

v_gene: TRBV6-5
d_gene: TRBD1
abundance: .
j_gene: TRBJ2-3
CDR3aa: CASSRGRSTDTQYF
CDR3nt: TGTGCCAGCAGCAGGGGGCGCAGCACAGATACGCAGTATTTT

v_gene: TRBV4-1
d_gene: .
abundance: .
j_gene: TRBJ1-6
CDR3aa: CASSQDRFNNSPLHF
CDR3nt: TGCGCCAGCAGCCAAGACAGGTTTAATAATTCACCCCTCCACTTT

v_gene: TRBV4-3
d_gene: .
abundance: .
j_gene: TRBJ1-3
CDR3aa: CASSQDVGEDDSGNTIYF
CDR3nt: TGCGCCAGCAGCCAAGATGTTGGGGAAGATGACTCTGGAAACACCATATATTTT

v_gene: TRBV5-1
d_gene: TRBD1
abundance: few
j_gene: TRBJ2-7
CDR3aa: CASSKGTGQEQYF
CDR3nt: TGCGCCAGCAGCAAAGGGACAGGGCAGGAGCAGTACTTC